These T cell receptor beta chains were read from a single sample in a study of post-analysis software for immune sequencing data. TCRdb reprocessed the PCR reads via MiXCR and lists one record per CDR3 protein. The sample includes roughly 730,000 distinct CDR3 sequences, 30% of them seen just once. Sequencing was performed on blood. All receptors come from a girl aged 5-17 years with multiple sclerosis. Each CDR3 is given with its conserved first and last residue. D genes are given only for firm matches. Part of the rows lack a size; the others show once, few, many or a class for expanded clones.

d_gene,abundance,v_gene,j_gene,CDR3aa,CDR3nt
.,.,TRBV7-9,TRBJ1-1,CASSLAKGAFF,TGTGCCAGCAGCCTCGCCAAGGGAGCTTTCTTT
.,few,TRBV24-1,TRBJ2-5,CATSEGGDPHRETQYF,TGTGCCACCAGTGAAGGAGGGGACCCCCATAGGGAGACCCAGTACTTC
.,once,TRBV28,TRBJ2-3,CAWGQRAQYF,TGTGCCTGGGGCCAGCGTGCGCAGTATTTT
.,few,TRBV12-5,TRBJ1-1,CASGLSPWDTEAFF,TGTGCTAGTGGTTTGTCGCCCTGGGACACTGAAGCTTTCTTT
TRBD2,few,TRBV7-2,TRBJ2-5,CASSPAGVRETQYF,TGTGCCAGCAGCCCAGCGGGGGTACGAGAGACCCAGTACTTC
.,few,TRBV20-1,TRBJ1-5,CSARYGGTPALPNQPQHF,TGCAGTGCTAGATACGGGGGGACACCTGCTTTGCCTAATCAGCCCCAGCATTTT
TRBD1,.,TRBV12-3/TRBV12-4,TRBJ1-4,CASSWDRINEKLFF,TGTGCCAGCAGCTGGGACAGAATAAATGAAAAACTGTTTTTT
.,.,TRBV10-3,TRBJ2-7,CAISESGQGSEQYF,TGTGCCATCAGTGAGTCTGGCCAGGGATCCGAGCAGTACTTC
.,.,TRBV7-2,TRBJ2-1,CASSSPSQGGRSSYNEQFF,TGTGCCAGCAGCTCCCCTAGCCAGGGGGGAAGGAGCTCCTACAATGAGCAGTTCTTC
TRBD2,few,TRBV12-3/TRBV12-4,TRBJ2-3,CASGTRGRGTQYF,TGTGCCAGCGGGACTAGGGGCCGGGGTACGCAGTATTTT
TRBD2,.,TRBV28,TRBJ2-5,CASSPPGLAVRETQYF,TGTGCCAGCAGTCCCCCAGGACTAGCGGTTCGAGAGACCCAGTACTTC